This TCR beta chain originates from a study of shared clonotypes between healthy human individuals. The wider study: The study used three CD4 naive, three CD4 memory, two CD8 naive and one CD8 memory plate per donor.

The split of CD4+ cells yielded CD45RA+ naive and CD45RA-negative memory subsets. General study findings and limits: Naive CD4 clonotypes overlapped across a few donors at 4.5% to 5.5%.

A remark on this clone: Its antigen is currently unknown.

The data were produced by immunoSEQ multiplex PCR, yet TCRdb's version contains in-frame clones alone and is incomplete. Here the sample spans 1.4 million to 1.5 million clones, roughly 96% being singletons. Germline CDR1 and CDR2: MDHEN and SYDVKM. The V end was cut by 4 bases, the J end by 6 bases, with 6 bases between. The CDR3 runs to 12 residues. The chain links TRBV28 to TRBJ1-4; no definite D call. The source of this sequence is a man aged 25 to 40 in good health. Sequencing was done on a sample of naive CD4+ T cells sorted from blood. Sample subset: CD45RA+ positively selected. CDR3 sequence (DNA): TGTGCCAGCAGTTCCCCCTATGAAAAACTGTTTTTT. As protein: CASSSPYEKLFF.